Sequencing of this T cell receptor (beta chain) was carried out in a study of cytomegalovirus exposure and HLA in healthy donors. Study overall: The roughly 110 validation repertoires were produced on the same platform as the 550 to 750 repertoires of the first cohort. This was reported in a later analysis.

Trimming stripped 1 base from V and 0 bases from J, with 10 bases between. CDR1 and CDR2 (germline): MDHEN, SYDVKM. The length of the CDR3 is 15 residues. General study results and limits: For most TCR sequences rarity was the rule, although some public TCRs occurred in many donors.

TCRdb's table, derived via immunoSEQ multiplex PCR, lists solely in-frame clones and lacks some. The data show fewer than 200,000 clones, with less than 85% seen just once and 15% to 20% held by the top ten. This clone appeared a few times. Its antigen is still unknown. The clonotype originates from a man between 18 and 29 years old in good health and CMV-seropositive. The sample consisted of PBMCs. The V and J genes are TRBV28 and TRBJ2-7; D perhaps matches TRBD2 (6 bases). The CDR3: CASSLYPGSSYEQYF. As DNA, the CDR3 is TGTGCCAGCAGTTTATACCCCGGGAGCTCCTACGAGCAGTACTTC.